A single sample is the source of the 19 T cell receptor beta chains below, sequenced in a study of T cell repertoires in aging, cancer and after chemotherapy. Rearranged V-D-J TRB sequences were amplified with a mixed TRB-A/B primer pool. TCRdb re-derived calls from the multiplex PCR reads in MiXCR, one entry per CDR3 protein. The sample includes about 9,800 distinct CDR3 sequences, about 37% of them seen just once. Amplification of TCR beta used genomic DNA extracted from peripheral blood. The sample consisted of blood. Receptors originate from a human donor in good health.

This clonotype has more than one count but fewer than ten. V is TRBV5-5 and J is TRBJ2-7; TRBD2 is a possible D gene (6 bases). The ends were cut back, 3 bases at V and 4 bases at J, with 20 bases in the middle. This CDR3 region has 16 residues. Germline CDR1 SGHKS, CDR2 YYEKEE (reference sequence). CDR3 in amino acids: CASSWGGGRRGYEQYF. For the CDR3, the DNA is TGTGCCAGCAGCTGGGGCGGCGGGCGGAGGGGATACGAGCAGTACTTC.

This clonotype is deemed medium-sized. CDR3 loop: CASSIAGATNTGELFF. The DNA of the CDR3 is TGTGCCAGTAGTATAGCGGGAGCGACGAACACCGGGGAGCTGTTTTTT. The chain uses TRBV19 and TRBJ2-2, with D perhaps TRBD2 (6 bases). Germline V gene data show CDR1 as LNHDA and CDR2 as SQIVND (reference sequence). CDR3 length equals 16 residues. The V and J ends lost 1 base and 0 bases respectively, with 9 bases between them.

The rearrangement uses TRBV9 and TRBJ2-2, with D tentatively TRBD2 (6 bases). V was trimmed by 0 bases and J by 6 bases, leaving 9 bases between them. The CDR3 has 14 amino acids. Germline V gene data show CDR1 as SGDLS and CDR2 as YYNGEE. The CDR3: CASSVVAGSGELFF. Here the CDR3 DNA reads TGTGCCAGCAGCGTAGTTGCGGGGTCCGGGGAGCTGTTTTTT.

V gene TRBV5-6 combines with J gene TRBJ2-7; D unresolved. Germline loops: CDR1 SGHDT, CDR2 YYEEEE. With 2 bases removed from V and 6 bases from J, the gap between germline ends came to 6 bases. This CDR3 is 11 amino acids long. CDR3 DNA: TGTGCCAGCAGCTTAGGTCGCGAGCAGTACTTC. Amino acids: CASSLGREQYF.

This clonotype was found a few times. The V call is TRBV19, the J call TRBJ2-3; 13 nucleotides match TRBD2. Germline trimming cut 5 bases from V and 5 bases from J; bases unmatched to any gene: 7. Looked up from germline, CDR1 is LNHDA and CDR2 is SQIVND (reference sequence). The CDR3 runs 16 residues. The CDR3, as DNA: TGTGCCAGTAGTGGGGGACTAGCGGGGCGGGGAGATACGCAGTATTTT. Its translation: CASSGGLAGRGDTQYF. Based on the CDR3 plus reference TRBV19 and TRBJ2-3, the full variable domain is DGGITQSPKYLFRKEGQNVTLSCEQNLNHDAMYWYRQDPGQGLRLIYYSQIVNDFQKGDIAEGYSVSREKKESFPLTVTSAQKNPTAFYLCASSGGLAGRGDTQYFGPGTRLTVL.

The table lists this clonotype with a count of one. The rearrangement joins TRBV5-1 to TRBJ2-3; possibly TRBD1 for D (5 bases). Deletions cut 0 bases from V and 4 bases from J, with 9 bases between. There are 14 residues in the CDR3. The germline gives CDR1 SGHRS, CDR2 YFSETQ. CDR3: CASSLDPGSDTQYF. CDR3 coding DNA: TGCGCCAGCAGCTTGGACCCAGGGTCAGATACGCAGTATTTT. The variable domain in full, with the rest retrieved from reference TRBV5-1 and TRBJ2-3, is KAGVTQTPRYLIKTRGQQVTLSCSPISGHRSVSWYQQTPGQGLQFLFEYFSETQRNKGNFPGRFSGRQFSNSRSEMNVSTLELGDSALYLCASSLDPGSDTQYFGPGTRLTVL.

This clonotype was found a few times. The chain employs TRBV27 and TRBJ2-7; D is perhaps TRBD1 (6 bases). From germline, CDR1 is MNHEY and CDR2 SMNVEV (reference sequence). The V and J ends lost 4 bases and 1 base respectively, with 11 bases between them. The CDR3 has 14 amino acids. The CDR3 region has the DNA TGTGCCAGCAGTTATGCTCAGGGGTCCTACGAGCAGTACTTC. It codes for CASSYAQGSYEQYF.

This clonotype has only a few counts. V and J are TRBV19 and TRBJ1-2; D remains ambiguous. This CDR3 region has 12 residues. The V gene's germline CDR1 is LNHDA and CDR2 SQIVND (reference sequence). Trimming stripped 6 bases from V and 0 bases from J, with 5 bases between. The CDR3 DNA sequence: TGTGCCAGTAGAGACTCTAACTATGGCTACACCTTC. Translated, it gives CASRDSNYGYTF. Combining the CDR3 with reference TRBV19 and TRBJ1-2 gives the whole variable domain DGGITQSPKYLFRKEGQNVTLSCEQNLNHDAMYWYRQDPGQGLRLIYYSQIVNDFQKGDIAEGYSVSREKKESFPLTVTSAQKNPTAFYLCASRDSNYGYTFGSGTRLTVV.

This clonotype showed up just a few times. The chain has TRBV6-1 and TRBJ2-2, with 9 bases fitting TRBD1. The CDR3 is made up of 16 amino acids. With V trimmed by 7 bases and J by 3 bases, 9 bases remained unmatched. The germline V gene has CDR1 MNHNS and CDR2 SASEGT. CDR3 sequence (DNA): TGTGCCAGCACGCCGGGACAGGGATGGGACACCGGGGAGCTGTTTTTT. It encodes CASTPGQGWDTGELFF.

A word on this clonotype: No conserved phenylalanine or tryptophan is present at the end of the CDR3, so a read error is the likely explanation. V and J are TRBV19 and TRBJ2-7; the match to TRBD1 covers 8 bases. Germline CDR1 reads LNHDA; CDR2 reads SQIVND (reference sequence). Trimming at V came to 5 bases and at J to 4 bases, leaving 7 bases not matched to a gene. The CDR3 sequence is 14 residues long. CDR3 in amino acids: CASSPRTGRYEQYY. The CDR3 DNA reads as TGTGCCAGTAGTCCTCGGACAGGGAGGTACGAGCAGTACTAC.

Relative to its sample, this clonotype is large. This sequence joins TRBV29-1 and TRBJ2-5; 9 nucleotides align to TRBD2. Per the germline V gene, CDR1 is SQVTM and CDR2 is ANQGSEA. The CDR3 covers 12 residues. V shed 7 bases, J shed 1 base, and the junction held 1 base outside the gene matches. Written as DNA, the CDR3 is TGCAGCGCGCGGGAGGGCCAAGAGACCCAGTACTTC. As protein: CSAREGQETQYF.

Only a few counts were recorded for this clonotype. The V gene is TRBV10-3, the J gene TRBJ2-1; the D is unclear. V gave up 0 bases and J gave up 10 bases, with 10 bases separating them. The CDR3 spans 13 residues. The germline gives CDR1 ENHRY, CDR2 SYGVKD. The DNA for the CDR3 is TGTGCCATCAGTGAGTCCGGGCGCAGCGAGCAGTTCTTC. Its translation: CAISESGRSEQFF.

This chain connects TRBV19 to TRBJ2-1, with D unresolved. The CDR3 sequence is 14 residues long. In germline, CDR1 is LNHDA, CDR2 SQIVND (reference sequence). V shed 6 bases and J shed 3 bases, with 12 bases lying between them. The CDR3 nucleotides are TGTGCCAGTAGGTTGACCGACTTCTACAATGAGCAGTTCTTC. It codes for CASRLTDFYNEQFF.

The CDR3 DNA is TGTGCCACCAGCCCGGCAGGGACGAACACCGGGGAGCTGTTTTTT. Translated, it gives CATSPAGTNTGELFF. This sequence joins TRBV15 and TRBJ2-2, with D perhaps matching TRBD1 (5 bases). Germline V gene sequence: CDR1 LNHNV, CDR2 YYDKDF (reference sequence). CDR3 length equals 15 residues. With 5 bases removed from V and 0 bases from J, the gap between germline ends came to 10 bases.

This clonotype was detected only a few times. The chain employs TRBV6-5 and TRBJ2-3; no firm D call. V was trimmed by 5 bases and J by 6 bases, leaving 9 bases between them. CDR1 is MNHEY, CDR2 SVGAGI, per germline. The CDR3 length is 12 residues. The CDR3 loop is CASSPRPDTQYF. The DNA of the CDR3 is TGTGCCAGCAGTCCTCGGCCCGATACGCAGTATTTT.

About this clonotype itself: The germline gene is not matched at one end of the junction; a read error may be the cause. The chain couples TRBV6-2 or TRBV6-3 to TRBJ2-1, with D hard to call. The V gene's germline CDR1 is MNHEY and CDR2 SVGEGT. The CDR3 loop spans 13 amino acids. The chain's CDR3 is CDSTPNEANEQFF. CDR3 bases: TGTGACAGCACCCCCAACGAAGCCAATGAGCAGTTCTTC.

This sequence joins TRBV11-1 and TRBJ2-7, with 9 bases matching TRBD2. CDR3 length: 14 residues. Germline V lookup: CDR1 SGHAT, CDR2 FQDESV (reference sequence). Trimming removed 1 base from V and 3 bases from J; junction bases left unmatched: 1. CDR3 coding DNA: TGTGCCAGCAGCTTAGTAGCGGGAGACTACGAGCAGTACTTC. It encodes CASSLVAGDYEQYF. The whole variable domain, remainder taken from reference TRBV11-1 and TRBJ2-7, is EAEVAQSPRYKITEKSQAVAFWCDPISGHATLYWYRQILGQGPELLVQFQDESVVDDSQLPKDRFSAERLKGVDSTLKIQPAELGDSAMYLCASSLVAGDYEQYFGPGTRLTVT.

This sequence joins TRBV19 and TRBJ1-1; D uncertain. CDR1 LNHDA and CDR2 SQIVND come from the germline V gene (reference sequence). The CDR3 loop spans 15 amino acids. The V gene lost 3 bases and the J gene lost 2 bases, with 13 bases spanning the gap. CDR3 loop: CASSIPRASNTEAFF. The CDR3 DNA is TGTGCCAGTAGTATCCCTCGGGCCTCTAACACTGAAGCTTTCTTT.

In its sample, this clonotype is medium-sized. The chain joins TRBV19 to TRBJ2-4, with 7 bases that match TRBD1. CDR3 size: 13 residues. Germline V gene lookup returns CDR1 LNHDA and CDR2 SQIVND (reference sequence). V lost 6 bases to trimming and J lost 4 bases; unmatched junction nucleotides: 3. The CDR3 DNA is TGTGCCAGTAGCCCGGACAGGAAAAACATTCAGTACTTC. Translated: CASSPDRKNIQYF.